What follows is one TCR beta chain and its context. The clone's antigen remains unknown. No per-base quality is available; no much larger clone lies one base away. The donors were healthy, HIV-negative adults who had no recently reported acute infections or vaccinations. Every donor was a Caucasian adult living in Nashville, Tennessee, USA. CD4+ T cells were enriched by magnetic negative selection; naive cells were then positively selected on CD45RA, and the negative fraction formed the memory subset. Blood was obtained by leukapheresis, after which PBMCs were separated by Ficoll-Histopaque density gradient centrifugation and cryopreserved in liquid nitrogen vapor phase. Purity and quantity of every magnetically sorted T cell population were checked by analytical flow cytometry. Each sorted fraction had its genomic DNA isolated and then quantified by UV absorbance on a Nanodrop 2000c. Based on the germline V gene (reference sequence), the CDR1 and CDR2 sequences are SEHNR and FQNEAQ. V is cut back by 4 bases and J by 13 bases, with 10 bases in the junction unmatched. The CDR3 holds 13 amino acids from the cysteine to the phenylalanine. The DNA shown is the 39-base CDR3, in frame from base 1.

The data originate from a study of shared clonotypes between healthy human individuals (dated by TCRdb to the early 2020s). Regarding the research as a whole: Two women and three men aged 18 to 49 years were included in the cohort. Per donor, three plates each were used for CD4 naive and CD4 memory, two for CD8 naive, and one for CD8 memory. To estimate repertoire size and how much clonotype sharing occurs between individuals, the study deeply sequenced the blood TCR repertoires of five healthy adults. To increase sequencing depth and limit assay-specific biases, different laboratories used diverse techniques to prepare libraries and sequence TCR repertoires. Leukapheresis yielded between about 0.94 and 9 billion PBMCs per donor.

TCR CDR3 regions were amplified from genomic DNA by multiplex PCR using the deep immunoSEQ assay. Extracted genomic DNA from each cell subset was distributed evenly across all wells of several immunoSEQ 96-well plates, and each plate was treated as a replicate. Each replicate PCR for sorted subsets received around 200 ng genomic DNA, equal to tens of thousands of T cell genomes. The purified libraries were quantified using a Qubit 3.0 fluorometer, sized with a Bioanalyzer 2100, and then quantified again using the KAPA Library Quantification kit. Each immunoSEQ 96-well plate was sequenced on its own single-read 150-cycle Illumina NextSeq 550 flow cell. The study's processing was this. The immunoSEQ output contained only junctional sequences without quality scores, so filtering could not match that applied to full-length reads. Sequences were annotated with PyIR, a Python wrapper for IgBLAST v1.9, and V/J genes and CDR3 were assigned using IMGT germline references. Any read was removed if the V/J assignment was weak (E-value above 1e-6), the CDR3 was missing, or the read contained stop codons, out-of-frame junctions, or ambiguous translated residues. A V3J clonotype was defined by an identical inferred V gene, J gene, and CDR3 amino acid sequence. The percentage overlap between two repertoires was calculated by dividing the number of shared unique clonotypes by the size of the smaller repertoire. Three approaches were used to assess repertoire richness: RTK rarefaction, the Chao1 estimator, and Recon v2.1 estimates of unobserved clonotypes. Generation probabilities were computed with OLGA for all TCRbeta clonotypes obtained by the gDNA method from several donors. TCRdb holds this immuneACCESS table with in-frame rearrangements only. Some clones are missing; in checked studies, unresolved V genes explain under half, and the rest has no known cause. That table gives V, J and clone size, and the DNA gave D and trimming. In all, the sample holds 2,100,000 or so clones, and nearly 97% of those were seen once. Of the sample, roughly 0.13% falls within the top ten clones.

General findings and caveats noted by the study authors: Even with the large sequencing depth, rarefaction of the sorted-subset datasets indicated that sequencing was incomplete. Pairwise subsampling led to the expectation that sequencing depth would affect the degree of clonotype sharing among donors. Compared with non-shared clonotypes, the clonotypes found in all four sorted-subset donors had higher generation probabilities. When a handful of donors were compared, the shared fraction of clonotypes was 5% to 6.5% for naive CD4, 3% to 4% for naive CD8, about 2.4% for memory CD4, and less than 0.45% for memory CD8. Because the study included a small number of donors, the genetic and exposure-history diversity represented was limited. Naive subsets generally had larger estimated clonotype richness than memory subsets did. Sampling was limited to blood, and TCR repertoires in tissue likely differ from TCR repertoires in blood.

The rearranged chain carries TRBV7-9 and TRBJ1-1; 9 middle bases align to TRBD1. The sample taken for sequencing was naive CD4+ T cells sorted from blood. The cell subset or site label for this specimen denotes: CD45RA+ positively selected. The sequence was collected from a man in his late teens or twenties in good health. CDR3 protein: CASSSVGSDRGFF. The DNA sequence is TGTGCCAGCAGCTCGGTGGGATCGGACAGGGGTTTCTTT. The full variable domain, with segments outside the CDR3 supplied by the reference TRBV7-9 and TRBJ1-1 proteins, appears as DTGVSQNPRHKITKRGQNVTFRCDPISEHNRLYWYRQTLGQGPEFLTYFQNEAQLEKSRLLSDRFSAERPKGSFSTLEIQRTEQGDSAMYLCASSSVGSDRGFFGQGTRLTVV.